These 27 T cell receptor beta chains were all obtained from the same sample, sequenced in a study of human T cells and chemical hapten exposure. Whole blood that had not been fractionated was the source of extracted total RNA. Using its own MiXCR run on the 5' RACE reads, TCRdb lists one record per CDR3 protein. The sample holds about 140,000 distinct CDR3 sequences, 4.1% seen once. The source of these receptors is a female donor in good health.

This chain uses TRBV6-6 with TRBJ2-7; weak D call: TRBD1 (7 bases). CDR1 is MNHNY, CDR2 SVGAGI, per germline (reference sequence). V shed 2 bases and J shed 1 base, with 15 bases lying between them. This CDR3 has 16 residues. The chain's CDR3 is CASSYPRQGGSYEQYF. In DNA form, the CDR3 reads TGTGCCAGCAGTTACCCCCGGCAGGGGGGATCCTACGAGCAGTACTTC.

This clonotype was found many times. This rearrangement joins TRBV21-1 to TRBJ1-1. TRBV21-1 is termed a pseudogene. CDR3 length equals 16 residues. The CDR3 region has the DNA TGTGCCAGCAGCAAAGGAGGTTGGGGGAGGGACACTGAAGCTTTCTTT. Translating it yields CASSKGGWGRDTEAFF.

This clonotype was counted many times. The rearrangement uses TRBV5-6 and TRBJ2-7; the match to TRBD2 covers 7 bases. V shed 4 bases, J shed 0 bases, and the junction held 10 bases outside the gene matches. Germline V gene data show CDR1 as SGHDT and CDR2 as YYEEEE. The CDR3 is made up of 16 amino acids. The DNA of the CDR3 is TGTGCCAGCAGCCAAATTACTAGCGCTGTCTCCTACGAGCAGTACTTC. Its protein is CASSQITSAVSYEQYF.

This clonotype was detected only a few times. The chain combines TRBV12-3 or TRBV12-4 with TRBJ1-5, with a tentative D call TRBD1 (5 bases). CDR3 length: 18 residues. V was shortened by 0 bases and J by 1 base, with 16 bases between the two germline ends. The chain's CDR3 is CASSLAAFEGLSNQPQHF. In nucleotides, the CDR3 is TGTGCCAGCAGTTTAGCGGCCTTTGAGGGACTGAGCAATCAGCCCCAGCATTTT.

This clonotype was picked up many times. The chain joins TRBV6-5 to TRBJ1-3, with 7 bases aligning to TRBD1. CDR3 length: 18 residues. CDR1 and CDR2 (germline): MNHEY, SVGAGI. J lost 0 bases, V lost 4 bases, and 12 bases had no gene match. The CDR3 spells CASSSIRDSFFSGNTIYF. DNA of the CDR3: TGTGCCAGCAGTTCAATCCGGGACAGTTTCTTCTCTGGAAACACCATATATTTT.

Ten or more counts support this clonotype. The rearrangement joins TRBV6-1 to TRBJ1-6, with TRBD1 as a possible D gene (5 bases). V lost 2 bases to trimming and J lost 7 bases, with 12 bases between them. CDR3 length: 15 residues. Looked up from germline, CDR1 is MNHNS and CDR2 is SASEGT. In DNA form, the CDR3 reads TGTGCCAGCAGTGAACAGGGCTTTCAGAATTCACCCCTCCACTTT. Translated, it gives CASSEQGFQNSPLHF.

This clonotype was seen many times. CDR3 protein: CASSPGVSGPNEQFF. The CDR3 DNA reads TGCGCCAGCAGCCCGGGGGTGTCAGGGCCCAATGAGCAGTTCTTC. This chain connects TRBV5-1 to TRBJ2-1, with D tentatively TRBD2 (6 bases). Looked up from germline, CDR1 is SGHRS and CDR2 is YFSETQ. The ends were cut back, 4 bases at V and 6 bases at J, with 17 bases in the middle. The CDR3 totals 15 residues.

This clonotype was counted at least ten times. The CDR3: CSAINRGVDGVLTF. As DNA, the CDR3 is TGCAGTGCTATTAACAGGGGCGTGGATGGCGTCCTGACTTTC. The chain carries TRBV20-1 and TRBJ2-6; TRBD1 aligns across 7 bases. Per germline, CDR1 DFQATT and CDR2 SNEGSKA (reference sequence). This CDR3 has 14 residues. Unmatched junction bases numbered 12, after V lost 4 bases and J lost 12 bases.

This clonotype showed up many times. This chain uses TRBV5-1 with TRBJ1-2; no definite D call. The germline CDR1 and CDR2 sequences are SGHRS and YFSETQ. Trimming took 4 bases from V and 8 from J, leaving 18 bases between them. The CDR3 loop spans 14 amino acids. The CDR3 sequence: CASSLRTAMGGYTF. CDR3 DNA sequence: TGCGCCAGCAGCCTACGGACCGCCATGGGAGGCTACACCTTC.

The sample holds many counts of this clonotype. The V gene is TRBV7-3, the J gene TRBJ2-1, with TRBD2 matching 9 bases. From germline, CDR1 is SGHTA and CDR2 FQGTGA. The CDR3 is 15 residues long. Trimming at V came to 0 bases and at J to 4 bases, leaving 1 base not matched to a gene. The CDR3 loop reads CASSLTSGGYNEQFF. CDR3 nucleotide sequence: TGTGCCAGCAGCTTAACTAGCGGGGGTTACAATGAGCAGTTCTTC.

This clonotype showed up many times. The rearrangement joins TRBV7-6 to TRBJ2-1, with TRBD2 matching 7 bases. Germline CDR1 SGHVS, CDR2 FNYEAQ. This CDR3 has 16 amino acids. Trimming at V came to 4 bases and at J to 6 bases, leaving 12 bases not matched to a gene. The CDR3 sequence: CASSSRFMGGGNEQFF. CDR3 nucleotides: TGTGCCAGCAGCTCCCGTTTTATGGGGGGGGGCAATGAGCAGTTCTTC.

This clonotype was found many times. The rearrangement uses TRBV18 and TRBJ1-5, with 9 nucleotides matching TRBD1. CDR1 is KGHSH, CDR2 LQKENI, per germline. V dropped 1 base and J dropped 6; count of bases not matched to a gene: 4. The length of the CDR3 is 15 residues. CDR3 loop: CASSPRGQGGQPQHF. Here the CDR3 DNA reads TGTGCCAGCTCACCACGGGGACAGGGCGGTCAGCCCCAGCATTTT.

This clonotype has ten or more counts. The chain carries TRBV15 and TRBJ2-7; TRBD2 agrees at 7 bases. The CDR3 has 16 residues. From germline, CDR1 is LNHNV and CDR2 YYDKDF (reference sequence). After removal of 1 base from V and 4 bases from J, the junction contained 10 bases not matched to a gene. This chain's CDR3 is CATSRGATAGGYEQYF. CDR3 DNA sequence: TGTGCCACCAGCAGAGGAGCGACGGCCGGGGGGTACGAGCAGTACTTC.

This clonotype was observed many times. The chain recombines TRBV20-1 with TRBJ1-1, with TRBD1 matching 7 bases. V lost 7 bases to trimming and J lost 5 bases; unmatched junction nucleotides: 10. Germline assignment: CDR1 DFQATT and CDR2 SNEGSKA (reference sequence). The CDR3 sequence is 13 residues long. The CDR3 nucleotides read TGCAGTGTCCAGACAGGGTCTATGACTGAAGCTTTCTTT. Protein: CSVQTGSMTEAFF.

This clonotype has a count of ten or more. The chain has TRBV6-1 and TRBJ2-7; tentatively, D is TRBD2 (6 bases). Germline V gene sequence: CDR1 MNHNS, CDR2 SASEGT. V lost 10 bases and J 4 bases, leaving 26 bases between the germline ends. CDR3 size: 16 residues. CDR3 residues: CATILGLPAPVYEQYF. The CDR3 DNA is TGTGCCACCATATTAGGACTACCGGCCCCCGTGTACGAGCAGTACTTC.

This clonotype occurred many times. This sequence joins TRBV28 and TRBJ2-3, with D perhaps matching TRBD1 (6 bases). Per germline, CDR1 MDHEN and CDR2 SYDVKM. The CDR3 is 17 amino acids. V was pared by 7 bases and J by 1 base, with 21 bases between. CDR3 protein: CASIPSTGRQGTDTQYF. The CDR3 DNA follows: TGTGCCAGCATCCCCAGCACAGGGCGTCAAGGCACAGATACGCAGTATTTT.

This clonotype has a handful of counts. This clone may be a read error of a much larger clone one base away. The CDR3 region has the DNA TGTGCCAGTACCGGACGAGCGGGGGTCGGCGAGCAGTACTTC. The encoded protein is CASTGRAGVGEQYF. The chain recombines TRBV19 with TRBJ2-7; TRBD2 agrees at 8 bases. The CDR3 covers 14 residues. V gave up 7 bases and J gave up 6 bases; unmatched junction bases: 11. Germline V gives CDR1 LNHDA, CDR2 SQIVND (reference sequence).

Many counts were recorded for this clonotype. V usage is TRBV7-2 and J usage is TRBJ2-3; 14 bases are a match to TRBD2. The V gene's germline CDR1 is SGHTA and CDR2 FQGNSA. Germline trimming cut 6 bases from V and 5 bases from J; bases unmatched to any gene: 16. This CDR3 region has 19 residues. The CDR3 is CASRPSRLAGGPEGDTQYF. The DNA for the CDR3 is TGTGCCAGCAGACCCTCCAGACTAGCGGGGGGGCCAGAGGGAGATACGCAGTATTTT.

This chain links TRBV20-1 with TRBJ1-3; 7 positions agree with TRBD1. Germline V gene data show CDR1 as DFQATT and CDR2 as SNEGSKA (reference sequence). The CDR3 loop spans 18 amino acids. After removal of 6 bases from V and 0 bases from J, the junction contained 17 bases not matched to a gene. The CDR3 bases are TGCAGTGCGAAGCCGGGACAGAAAAATACTTACTCTGGAAACACCATATATTTT. Amino acids: CSAKPGQKNTYSGNTIYF.

In this sample, this clonotype turned up many times. The gene calls are TRBV20-1 and TRBJ1-6; D might be TRBD1 (5 bases). CDR1 is DFQATT, CDR2 SNEGSKA, per germline (reference sequence). The CDR3 runs to 17 residues. V was clipped by 6 bases and J by 9 bases, with 27 bases between them. This CDR3 is CSAPGVDRDGASSPLHF. The CDR3 DNA reads TGCAGTGCGCCTGGGGTCGACCGGGACGGAGCAAGTTCACCCCTCCACTTT.

This clonotype came up many times. The chain combines TRBV14 with TRBJ2-3, with TRBD2 as a possible D gene (6 bases). This CDR3 spans 15 amino acids. V was trimmed by 0 bases and J by 5 bases, leaving 12 bases between them. Germline V lookup: CDR1 SGHDN, CDR2 FVKESK. The CDR3 region is CASSQEGGKRDTQYF. CDR3 in DNA: TGTGCCAGCAGCCAAGAAGGAGGGAAAAGAGATACGCAGTATTTT.

The chain joins TRBV2 to TRBJ1-2; no clear D gene. Germline assignment: CDR1 SNHLY and CDR2 FYNNEI. CDR3 length equals 15 residues. The V and J ends lost 2 bases and 4 bases respectively, with 14 bases between them. The CDR3 DNA reads TGTGCCAGCAGTGAAAATGGCCTAACCTTCTATGGCTACACCTTC. Translation: CASSENGLTFYGYTF.

This clonotype occurred many times. The chain carries TRBV6-1 and TRBJ2-1, with TRBD2 matching over 16 bases. From germline, CDR1 is MNHNS and CDR2 SASEGT. The CDR3 spans 15 residues. Unmatched junction bases numbered 8, after V lost 6 bases and J lost 12 bases. The CDR3 sequence is CASRGGTSGGDWQFF. CDR3 nucleotides: TGTGCCAGCAGGGGCGGGACTAGCGGGGGGGATTGGCAGTTCTTC.

The chain employs TRBV6-5 and TRBJ2-7; the D gene is possibly TRBD1 (6 bases). The CDR3 is 15 residues long. Trimming removed 4 bases at V and 4 bases at J, with 17 bases between. Germline V gives CDR1 MNHEY, CDR2 SVGAGI. The CDR3 region has the DNA TGTGCCAGCAGTTCTCCCGAGGGGGTGCTATACGAGCAGTACTTC. Translation gives CASSSPEGVLYEQYF.

This clonotype was observed a few times. The genes are TRBV4-3 and TRBJ2-3; 11 nucleotides line up with TRBD2. CDR1 is LGHNA and CDR2 is YSLEER in the germline V gene. This CDR3 is built from 18 residues. Trimming took 1 base from V and 5 from J; bases not matched to a gene: 11. CDR3 in DNA: TGCGCCAGCAGCCAAGGGGGAGTAGCGGGGGGGCGTGGAGATACGCAGTATTTT. It encodes CASSQGGVAGGRGDTQYF.

This clonotype appeared many times. The V call is TRBV20-1, the J call TRBJ2-3; D call uncertain. The V end was cut by 3 bases, the J end by 1 base, with 8 bases between. The CDR3 has 13 amino acids. The V gene's germline CDR1 is DFQATT and CDR2 SNEGSKA (reference sequence). The CDR3 DNA follows: TGCAGTGCTAGTTTCCTGGGCACAGATACGCAGTATTTT. As protein: CSASFLGTDTQYF.

This clonotype was picked up many times. The chain links TRBV5-4 to TRBJ1-4; D not resolved. The CDR3 consists of 14 residues. CDR1 and CDR2 (germline): SGHNT, YYREEE (reference sequence). Trimming took 1 base from V and 4 from J, leaving 8 bases between them. CDR3 coding DNA: TGTGCCAGCAGCTTGTACGGAATTAATGAAAAACTGTTTTTT. This encodes CASSLYGINEKLFF.